The T cell receptor (beta chain) described here comes from a study of OX40 agonist ivuxolimab in advanced cancers. Looking at the study overall: Patients achieving partial responses numbered three: one hepatocellular carcinoma case and two cutaneous melanoma cases. The study's findings and limits: Relatively little clonal expansion, among the lowest observed, appeared in partial responders at 0.1-3.0 mg/kg.

Peripheral blood came from all dose cohorts at three timepoints. This CDR3 region has 15 residues. The germline gives CDR1 SGHTA, CDR2 FQGNSA. After removal of 6 bases from V and 4 bases from J, the junction contained 10 bases not matched to a gene. Produced via immunoSEQ multiplex PCR; TCRdb's table is partial and in-frame only. The sample shows 75,000 to 100,000 clones, roughly 84% of them seen only once. On this clone: The antigen remains undetermined.

The sequenced sample was CD4+ or CD8+ T cells sorted from blood, obtained in a trial of the OX40 agonist ivuxolimab. The sequence was collected from an adult with an advanced solid tumor such as melanoma, head and neck, liver or kidney cancer. The chain links TRBV7-2 to TRBJ2-5; the match to TRBD2 covers 8 bases. As DNA, the CDR3 is TGTGCCAGCAGTCGTAGCGGGACAAGGGCAGAGACCCAGTACTTC. Residues: CASSRSGTRAETQYF.